The source of this TCR beta chain is a study of CD8 T cells in Susac syndrome. As for the study in general: The Susac syndrome patients were therapy-naive, on corticosteroids, or on intravenous immunoglobulin alone at blood draw.

As concerns this clonotype: Its antigen is not known.

TCR beta from blood CD8+ and CD4+ T cells was sequenced. Negative isolation was used for CD8+ and CD4+ T cells, and FACS enrichment was applied to TEMRA cells. Germline V CDR1 and CDR2: SGDLS, YYNGEE. This CDR3 region has 19 residues. Trimming removed 6 bases from V and 2 bases from J, with 28 bases in between. Study-level results: The CD4+ T cell repertoire of patients with Susac syndrome showed no detectable clonal expansion.

RNA totalling about 0.5 to 1 ug underwent reverse transcription with random hexamers. TCRdb redid the calling of the immunoSEQ multiplex PCR reads with MiXCR, one entry per CDR3 protein. The top ten hold approximately 0.1% of the sample, which has some 250,000 distinct CDR3 sequences, 96% seen once. The sequenced sample consisted of CD4+ T cells from PBMCs. This chain joins TRBV9 and TRBJ2-3; TRBD1 might be the D (6 bases). The sequence came from a human donor with Susac syndrome. CDR3 nucleotide sequence: TGTGCCAGCAACCAGCAGGGGCTAGCCCGTGTAGGGCACACAGATACGCAGTATTTT. Translating it yields CASNQQGLARVGHTDTQYF.